This is a list of T cell receptor beta chains from one sample in a study of T-cell reconstitution after alpha-beta-depleted transplantation in children. TCRdb reanalysed the PCR reads using MiXCR and keeps one entry per CDR3 protein. Of some 240,000 distinct CDR3 sequences in the sample, 7.5% to 10% are singletons; the top ten hold approximately 5.4%. This specimen was PBMCs from the stem cell graft donor, taken from the stem cell graft. Receptors were obtained from a human donor who donated a stem cell graft to a child with SCID. CDR3s include the opening cysteine and the closing phenylalanine or tryptophan. Each record gives: CDR3 protein, CDR3 DNA, J gene, clone size, D gene, V gene. A D gene is named only where the DNA matches it firmly. For some rows the clone size is stated as once, few or many, or as a class when expanded; others skip it.

CDR3aa: CASSLAGRSGYTF; CDR3nt: TGCGCCAGCAGCTTGGCTGGCAGATCCGGCTACACCTTC; j_gene: TRBJ1-2; abundance: many; d_gene: NA; v_gene: TRBV5-1
CDR3aa: CSVEDQGFKGVLTF; CDR3nt: TGCAGCGTTGAAGATCAGGGGTTCAAAGGCGTCCTGACTTTC; j_gene: TRBJ2-6; abundance: NA; d_gene: NA; v_gene: TRBV29-1
CDR3aa: CASSWVSTNEKLFF; CDR3nt: TGTGCCAGCAGTTGGGTATCCACTAATGAAAAACTGTTTTTT; j_gene: TRBJ1-4; abundance: many; d_gene: NA; v_gene: TRBV12-3/TRBV12-4
CDR3aa: CASSTDGLSPLHF; CDR3nt: TGTGCCAGCAGCACTGATGGGCTTTCACCCCTCCACTTT; j_gene: TRBJ1-6; abundance: many; d_gene: NA; v_gene: TRBV2
CDR3aa: CASSPTMNTEAFF; CDR3nt: TGTGCCAGCAGCCCAACAATGAACACTGAAGCTTTCTTT; j_gene: TRBJ1-1; abundance: many; d_gene: NA; v_gene: TRBV7-9
CDR3aa: CSARSGARDEQFF; CDR3nt: TGCAGTGCTAGATCAGGGGCAAGGGATGAGCAGTTCTTC; j_gene: TRBJ2-1; abundance: many; d_gene: NA; v_gene: TRBV20-1
CDR3aa: CASRLYITEAFF; CDR3nt: TGTGCCAGCAGGTTGTATATCACTGAAGCTTTCTTT; j_gene: TRBJ1-1; abundance: many; d_gene: NA; v_gene: TRBV12-3/TRBV12-4
CDR3aa: CSASNAGGDQPQHF; CDR3nt: TGCAGTGCCAGCAATGCAGGGGGCGATCAGCCCCAGCATTTT; j_gene: TRBJ1-5; abundance: many; d_gene: TRBD1; v_gene: TRBV20-1
CDR3aa: CASSFRNTPGQHF; CDR3nt: TGTGCCAGCAGTTTCCGTAACACTCCGGGCCAGCATTTT; j_gene: TRBJ1-5; abundance: many; d_gene: NA; v_gene: TRBV12-3/TRBV12-4
CDR3aa: CSVGSGRGTEAFF; CDR3nt: TGCAGCGTCGGTTCTGGAAGGGGCACTGAAGCTTTCTTT; j_gene: TRBJ1-1; abundance: many; d_gene: NA; v_gene: TRBV29-1
CDR3aa: CASSLGRGKAYEQYF; CDR3nt: TGCGCCAGCAGCTTGGGCAGGGGGAAAGCCTACGAGCAGTACTTC; j_gene: TRBJ2-7; abundance: many; d_gene: TRBD1; v_gene: TRBV5-1
CDR3aa: CAISESLLPGGGNTEAFF; CDR3nt: TGTGCCATCAGTGAGAGTCTACTCCCGGGAGGCGGGAACACTGAAGCTTTCTTT; j_gene: TRBJ1-1; abundance: many; d_gene: NA; v_gene: TRBV10-3
CDR3aa: CSARTQNTEAFF; CDR3nt: TGCAGTGCTAGAACGCAGAACACTGAAGCTTTCTTT; j_gene: TRBJ1-1; abundance: many; d_gene: NA; v_gene: TRBV20-1
CDR3aa: CASSLQVRDGGTQYF; CDR3nt: TGCGCCAGCAGCTTACAGGTTAGGGATGGAGGGACCCAGTACTTC; j_gene: TRBJ2-5; abundance: many; d_gene: NA; v_gene: TRBV5-1
CDR3aa: CASSHHGTGRTDTQYF; CDR3nt: TGTGCCAGCAGCCACCATGGGACAGGGAGAACAGATACGCAGTATTTT; j_gene: TRBJ2-3; abundance: many; d_gene: TRBD1; v_gene: TRBV3-1
CDR3aa: CASRRYNEQFF; CDR3nt: TGTGCCAGCAGACGGTACAATGAGCAGTTCTTC; j_gene: TRBJ2-1; abundance: many; d_gene: NA; v_gene: TRBV6-5
CDR3aa: CSVEELSHFNEQFF; CDR3nt: TGCAGCGTTGAAGAACTGTCCCACTTCAATGAGCAGTTCTTC; j_gene: TRBJ2-1; abundance: many; d_gene: NA; v_gene: TRBV29-1
CDR3aa: CASSGGYGYTF; CDR3nt: TGTGCCAGCAGTGGGGGTTATGGCTACACCTTC; j_gene: TRBJ1-2; abundance: many; d_gene: NA; v_gene: TRBV2
CDR3aa: CASSSLSDAPAFF; CDR3nt: TGTGCCAGCAGTTCACTAAGCGACGCGCCGGCTTTCTTT; j_gene: TRBJ1-1; abundance: many; d_gene: NA; v_gene: TRBV12-3/TRBV12-4
CDR3aa: CASSYGQGPNSPLHF; CDR3nt: TGCGCCAGCAGCTATGGACAGGGGCCAAATTCACCCCTCCACTTT; j_gene: TRBJ1-6; abundance: many; d_gene: TRBD1; v_gene: TRBV5-1
CDR3aa: CASSHDSQETQYF; CDR3nt: TGCGCCAGCAGCCATGACAGCCAAGAGACCCAGTACTTC; j_gene: TRBJ2-5; abundance: many; d_gene: NA; v_gene: TRBV5-1
CDR3aa: CASSVGTGLVWETQYF; CDR3nt: TGTGCCAGCAGCGTAGGGACGGGACTAGTCTGGGAGACCCAGTACTTC; j_gene: TRBJ2-5; abundance: few; d_gene: TRBD2; v_gene: TRBV7-6
CDR3aa: CASSLDGDTEAFF; CDR3nt: TGTGCCAGCAGCTTAGACGGGGACACTGAAGCTTTCTTT; j_gene: TRBJ1-1; abundance: many; d_gene: NA; v_gene: TRBV7-7
CDR3aa: CATIPGQVRQGAFF; CDR3nt: TGTGCCACTATCCCGGGACAAGTCCGACAGGGAGCTTTCTTT; j_gene: TRBJ1-1; abundance: many; d_gene: TRBD1; v_gene: TRBV19
CDR3aa: CASSLGTGRGDTEAFF; CDR3nt: TGTGCCAGCTCACTCGGGACAGGGAGGGGTGACACTGAAGCTTTCTTT; j_gene: TRBJ1-1; abundance: few; d_gene: TRBD1; v_gene: TRBV18
CDR3aa: CASGQGNTEAFF; CDR3nt: TGTGCCAGCGGACAGGGAAACACTGAAGCTTTCTTT; j_gene: TRBJ1-1; abundance: many; d_gene: TRBD1; v_gene: TRBV25-1
CDR3aa: CASSRLGQGNTEAFF; CDR3nt: TGCGCCAGCAGCCGCCTTGGGCAGGGGAACACTGAAGCTTTCTTT; j_gene: TRBJ1-1; abundance: many; d_gene: NA; v_gene: TRBV5-1
CDR3aa: CASSPFGEKLFF; CDR3nt: TGTGCCAGCAGCCCATTCGGTGAAAAACTGTTTTTT; j_gene: TRBJ1-4; abundance: many; d_gene: NA; v_gene: TRBV7-9
CDR3aa: CASSLLSLRGRETDTQYF; CDR3nt: TGTGCCAGCAGTTTGTTAAGTCTGCGGGGGCGAGAGACAGATACGCAGTATTTT; j_gene: TRBJ2-3; abundance: many; d_gene: NA; v_gene: TRBV28
CDR3aa: CASTLPSLGGELFF; CDR3nt: TGCGCCAGCACCTTACCTTCACTTGGCGGGGAGCTGTTTTTT; j_gene: TRBJ2-2; abundance: many; d_gene: NA; v_gene: TRBV5-1
CDR3aa: CASSPRQGVRAFF; CDR3nt: TGTGCCAGCAGTCCCCGACAGGGAGTCAGGGCTTTCTTT; j_gene: TRBJ1-1; abundance: many; d_gene: TRBD1; v_gene: TRBV6-2/TRBV6-3
CDR3aa: CAILGQGGSGGEQFF; CDR3nt: TGTGCCATCCTAGGCCAGGGAGGGAGCGGAGGCGAGCAGTTCTTC; j_gene: TRBJ2-1; abundance: many; d_gene: TRBD2; v_gene: TRBV10-3
CDR3aa: CASSPTGTANQPQHF; CDR3nt: TGTGCCAGCTCACCGACAGGGACCGCGAATCAGCCCCAGCATTTT; j_gene: TRBJ1-5; abundance: many; d_gene: TRBD1; v_gene: TRBV18
CDR3aa: CASSLGDYYNEQFF; CDR3nt: TGCGCCAGCAGCTTGGGGGACTACTACAATGAGCAGTTCTTC; j_gene: TRBJ2-1; abundance: medium-sized; d_gene: TRBD2; v_gene: TRBV5-1
CDR3aa: CASSESAGIYEQYF; CDR3nt: TGTGCCAGCAGTGAGTCGGCGGGGATCTACGAGCAGTACTTC; j_gene: TRBJ2-7; abundance: many; d_gene: NA; v_gene: TRBV2
CDR3aa: CASSLGGVPTYEQYF; CDR3nt: TGCGCCAGCAGCTTGGGGGGTGTCCCTACCTACGAGCAGTACTTC; j_gene: TRBJ2-7; abundance: NA; d_gene: NA; v_gene: TRBV5-1
CDR3aa: CASSGRRDREFYSNQPQHF; CDR3nt: TGTGCCAGCAGTGGCCGTCGGGACAGGGAGTTCTATAGCAATCAGCCCCAGCATTTT; j_gene: TRBJ1-5; abundance: many; d_gene: TRBD1; v_gene: TRBV6-1
CDR3aa: CSATGRKETQYF; CDR3nt: TGCAGTGCCACCGGGAGAAAAGAGACCCAGTACTTC; j_gene: TRBJ2-5; abundance: many; d_gene: NA; v_gene: TRBV20-1
CDR3aa: CASGLEAPNEQFF; CDR3nt: TGTGCCAGCGGACTAGAGGCTCCGAATGAGCAGTTCTTC; j_gene: TRBJ2-1; abundance: many; d_gene: TRBD2; v_gene: TRBV7-9
CDR3aa: CSARDGPAPLVRTEAFF; CDR3nt: TGCAGTGCTAGAGATGGGCCGGCCCCCCTTGTGAGGACTGAAGCTTTCTTT; j_gene: TRBJ1-1; abundance: many; d_gene: NA; v_gene: TRBV20-1
CDR3aa: CARPETSVSSYNEQFF; CDR3nt: TGTGCCCGGCCCGAGACTAGCGTTAGCTCCTACAATGAGCAGTTCTTC; j_gene: TRBJ2-1; abundance: NA; d_gene: TRBD2; v_gene: TRBV30
CDR3aa: CASSLEGQGSYGYTF; CDR3nt: TGCGCCAGCAGCTTGGAGGGACAGGGGAGCTATGGCTACACCTTC; j_gene: TRBJ1-2; abundance: many; d_gene: TRBD1; v_gene: TRBV5-1
CDR3aa: CATSPRLATNEKLFF; CDR3nt: TGTGCCACCAGCCCCCGCTTAGCAACTAATGAAAAACTGTTTTTT; j_gene: TRBJ1-4; abundance: many; d_gene: NA; v_gene: TRBV15
CDR3aa: CSARLELAGRETQYF; CDR3nt: TGCAGTGCTAGATTGGAGCTAGCGGGGAGAGAGACCCAGTACTTC; j_gene: TRBJ2-5; abundance: many; d_gene: TRBD2; v_gene: TRBV20-1
CDR3aa: CASSPLVVPQETQYF; CDR3nt: TGTGCCAGCTCACCGTTGGTAGTCCCACAAGAGACCCAGTACTTC; j_gene: TRBJ2-5; abundance: many; d_gene: NA; v_gene: TRBV18
CDR3aa: CASSPSRHLSYEQYF; CDR3nt: TGTGCCAGCAGTCCTTCTCGACACCTCTCCTACGAGCAGTACTTC; j_gene: TRBJ2-7; abundance: once; d_gene: NA; v_gene: TRBV12-3/TRBV12-4
CDR3aa: CASSSPLISGNEQFF; CDR3nt: TGTGCCAGCAGTTCCCCCTTAATATCAGGGAATGAGCAGTTCTTC; j_gene: TRBJ2-1; abundance: many; d_gene: NA; v_gene: TRBV28
CDR3aa: CASSSRLADSTDTQYF; CDR3nt: TGTGCCAGCAGTTCCCGACTAGCGGACAGCACAGATACGCAGTATTTT; j_gene: TRBJ2-3; abundance: once; d_gene: TRBD2; v_gene: TRBV12-3/TRBV12-4
CDR3aa: CASSRDQNTEAFF; CDR3nt: TGTGCCAGCAGTCGGGACCAGAACACTGAAGCTTTCTTT; j_gene: TRBJ1-1; abundance: many; d_gene: NA; v_gene: TRBV12-3/TRBV12-4
CDR3aa: CASSRRDRDAWHLKYSNQPQHF; CDR3nt: TGCGCCAGCAGCCGTCGGGACAGGGACGCCTGGCACTTGAAGTATAGCAATCAGCCCCAGCATTTT; j_gene: TRBJ1-5; abundance: many; d_gene: TRBD1; v_gene: TRBV5-1
CDR3aa: CASSRGRVMDTEAFF; CDR3nt: TGCGCCAGCAGCAGGGGAAGAGTAATGGACACTGAAGCTTTCTTT; j_gene: TRBJ1-1; abundance: many; d_gene: NA; v_gene: TRBV5-1
CDR3aa: CASSRQGRGNTIYF; CDR3nt: TGTGCCAGCAGTAGACAGGGGCGCGGAAACACCATATATTTT; j_gene: TRBJ1-3; abundance: many; d_gene: TRBD1; v_gene: TRBV25-1
CDR3aa: CASSFSSGDATDTQYF; CDR3nt: TGCGCCAGCAGCTTTAGTAGCGGGGATGCGACAGATACGCAGTATTTT; j_gene: TRBJ2-3; abundance: many; d_gene: TRBD2; v_gene: TRBV5-1
CDR3aa: CASRTGVTDTQYF; CDR3nt: TGTGCCAGCAGGACGGGGGTCACAGATACGCAGTATTTT; j_gene: TRBJ2-3; abundance: many; d_gene: NA; v_gene: TRBV2
CDR3aa: CATSRPSQKGAEQFF; CDR3nt: TGTGCCACCAGCAGACCGAGTCAGAAGGGGGCTGAGCAGTTCTTC; j_gene: TRBJ2-1; abundance: NA; d_gene: TRBD1; v_gene: TRBV15
CDR3aa: CASSRTGQAMNTEAFF; CDR3nt: TGTGCCAGCTCACGTACCGGACAGGCTATGAACACTGAAGCTTTCTTT; j_gene: TRBJ1-1; abundance: many; d_gene: TRBD1; v_gene: TRBV18
CDR3aa: CSARYLGDEQFF; CDR3nt: TGCAGTGCTCGGTATCTTGGCGATGAGCAGTTCTTC; j_gene: TRBJ2-1; abundance: many; d_gene: NA; v_gene: TRBV20-1
CDR3aa: CASSLARTGLHEQYF; CDR3nt: TGTGCCAGCAGCTTAGCCCGTACAGGGTTGCACGAGCAGTACTTC; j_gene: TRBJ2-7; abundance: many; d_gene: NA; v_gene: TRBV7-9